The entry below describes one T cell receptor (beta chain). What it binds is not known. Here immunoSEQ multiplex PCR was the method, and the copy in TCRdb shows in-frame clones only, minus some. The sample has about 2.1 million clones, about 92% seen once. CD45RO-negative cells were positively selected for CCR7, leaving out terminally differentiated effector memory CD45RA+ cells. This specimen belongs to a study of shared clonotypes between healthy human individuals. On the study more broadly: Used for every donor were three CD4 naive, three CD4 memory, two CD8 naive and one CD8 memory plate.

Study outcomes and limitations: Sampling covered blood only; tissue repertoires likely differ.

J was trimmed by 4 bases and V by 7 bases; bases with no gene match: 10. The CDR3 loop spans 15 amino acids. Germline V gives CDR1 MDHEN, CDR2 SYDVKM. Input material: naive CD8+ T cells from PBMCs. This sequence originates from a man between 18 and 29 years old in good health. Some clones in this sample may be carry-over from other donors' samples. The chain carries TRBV28 and TRBJ2-1; 7 bases align to TRBD2. CDR3 sequence: CASTLGGREYNEQFF. The CDR3 region has the DNA TGTGCCAGCACCCTGGGCGGGCGGGAGTACAATGAGCAGTTCTTC.